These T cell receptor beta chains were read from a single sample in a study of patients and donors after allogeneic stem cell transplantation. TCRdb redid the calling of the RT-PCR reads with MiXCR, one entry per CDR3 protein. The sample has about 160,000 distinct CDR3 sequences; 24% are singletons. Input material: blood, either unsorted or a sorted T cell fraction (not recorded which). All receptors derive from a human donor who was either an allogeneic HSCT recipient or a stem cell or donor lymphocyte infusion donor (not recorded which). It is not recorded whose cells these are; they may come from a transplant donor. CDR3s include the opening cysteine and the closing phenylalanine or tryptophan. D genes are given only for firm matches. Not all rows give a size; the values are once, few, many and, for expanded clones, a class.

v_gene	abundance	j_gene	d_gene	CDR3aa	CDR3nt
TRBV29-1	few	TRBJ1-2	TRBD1	CSVEGGQIANYGYTF	TGCAGCGTTGAGGGGGGACAGATTGCTAACTATGGCTACACCTTC
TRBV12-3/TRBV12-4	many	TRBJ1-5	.	CASSLARTDSNQPQHF	TGTGCCAGCAGTTTAGCGAGGACAGATAGCAATCAGCCCCAGCATTTT
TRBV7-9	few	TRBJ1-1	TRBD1	CASSLDPGQGWRAFF	TGTGCCAGCAGCTTAGACCCGGGACAGGGTTGGAGAGCTTTCTTT
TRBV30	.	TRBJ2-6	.	CAWQSGSGANVLTF	TGTGCCTGGCAGTCGGGCTCTGGGGCCAACGTCCTGACTTTC
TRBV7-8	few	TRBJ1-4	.	CASSSTGANEKLFF	TGTGCCAGCAGCTCTACAGGAGCCAATGAAAAACTGTTTTTT
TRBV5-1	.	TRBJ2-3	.	CASSLTGSDTQYF	TGCGCCAGCAGCTTGACAGGTTCGGATACGCAGTATTTT
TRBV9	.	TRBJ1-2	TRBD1	CASSPRDRVTDYGYTF	TGTGCCAGCAGCCCACGGGACAGGGTAACCGACTATGGCTACACCTTC
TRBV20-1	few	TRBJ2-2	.	CSAWRSANTGELFF	TGCAGTGCTTGGCGGAGCGCGAACACCGGGGAGCTGTTTTTT
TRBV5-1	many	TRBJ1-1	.	CASSLEHRNTEAFF	TGCGCCAGCAGCTTGGAACACAGGAACACTGAAGCTTTCTTT
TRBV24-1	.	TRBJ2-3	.	CATSVGATDTQYF	TGTGCCACCAGTGTGGGGGCCACAGATACGCAGTATTTT
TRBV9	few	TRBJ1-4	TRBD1	CASSGGAGTGDEKLFF	TGTGCCAGCAGCGGAGGGGCCGGGACAGGGGACGAAAAACTGTTTTTT
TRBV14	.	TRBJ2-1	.	CASSLKGAYEQFF	TGTGCCAGCAGCCTAAAGGGAGCATATGAGCAGTTCTTC
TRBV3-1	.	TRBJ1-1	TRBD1	CASSQKDRGGTEAFF	TGTGCCAGCAGCCAAAAGGACAGGGGAGGCACTGAAGCTTTCTTT
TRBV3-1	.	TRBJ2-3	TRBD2	CASSSLTSGSTDTQYF	TGTGCCAGCAGCAGCCTTACTAGCGGGAGCACAGATACGCAGTATTTT
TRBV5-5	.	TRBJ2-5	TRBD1	CASSLGPGGKETQYF	TGTGCCAGCAGCTTGGGTCCAGGGGGCAAGGAGACCCAGTACTTC
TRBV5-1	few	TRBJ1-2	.	CASSLARQHVYTF	TGCGCCAGCAGCTTGGCCCGACAGCACGTCTACACCTTC
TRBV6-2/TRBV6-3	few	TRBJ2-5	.	CASSYLTGRETQYF	TGTGCCAGCAGTTACTTGACAGGGAGGGAGACCCAGTACTTC
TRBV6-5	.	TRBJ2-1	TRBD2	CASSYWAGGSYNEQFF	TGTGCCAGCAGTTACTGGGCGGGGGGCTCCTACAATGAGCAGTTCTTC
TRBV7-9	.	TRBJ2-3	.	CASSAYRTSTDTQYF	TGTGCCAGCAGCGCCTACAGAACTAGCACAGATACGCAGTATTTT